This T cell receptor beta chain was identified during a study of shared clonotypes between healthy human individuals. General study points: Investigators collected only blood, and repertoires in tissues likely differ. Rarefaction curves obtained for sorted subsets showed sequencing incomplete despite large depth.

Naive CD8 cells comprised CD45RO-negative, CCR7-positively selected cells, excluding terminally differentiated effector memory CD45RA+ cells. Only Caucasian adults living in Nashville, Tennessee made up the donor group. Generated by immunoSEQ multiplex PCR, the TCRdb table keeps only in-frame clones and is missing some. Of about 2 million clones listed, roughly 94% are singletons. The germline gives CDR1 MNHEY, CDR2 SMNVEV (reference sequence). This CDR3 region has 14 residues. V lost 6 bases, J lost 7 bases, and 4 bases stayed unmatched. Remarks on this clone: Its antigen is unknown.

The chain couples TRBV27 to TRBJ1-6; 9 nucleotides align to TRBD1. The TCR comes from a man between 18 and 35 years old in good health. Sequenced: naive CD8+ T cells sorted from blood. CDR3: CASRVQGANSPLHF. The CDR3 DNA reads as TGTGCCAGCAGGGTACAGGGGGCAAATTCACCCCTCCACTTT.